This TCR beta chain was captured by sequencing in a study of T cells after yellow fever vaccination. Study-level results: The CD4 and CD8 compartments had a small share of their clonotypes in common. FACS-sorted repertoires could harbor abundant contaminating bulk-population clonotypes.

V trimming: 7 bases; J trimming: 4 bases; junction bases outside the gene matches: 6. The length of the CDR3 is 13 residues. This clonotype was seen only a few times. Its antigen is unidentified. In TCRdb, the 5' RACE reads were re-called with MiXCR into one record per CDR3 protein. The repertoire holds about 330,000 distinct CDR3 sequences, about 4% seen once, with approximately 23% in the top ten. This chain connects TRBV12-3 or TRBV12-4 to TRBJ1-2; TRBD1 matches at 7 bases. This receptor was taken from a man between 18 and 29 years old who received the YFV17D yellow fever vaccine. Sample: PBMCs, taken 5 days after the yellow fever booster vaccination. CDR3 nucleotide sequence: TGTGCCAGCACCCTGGGACAGTTCTATGGCTACACCTTC. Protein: CASTLGQFYGYTF.